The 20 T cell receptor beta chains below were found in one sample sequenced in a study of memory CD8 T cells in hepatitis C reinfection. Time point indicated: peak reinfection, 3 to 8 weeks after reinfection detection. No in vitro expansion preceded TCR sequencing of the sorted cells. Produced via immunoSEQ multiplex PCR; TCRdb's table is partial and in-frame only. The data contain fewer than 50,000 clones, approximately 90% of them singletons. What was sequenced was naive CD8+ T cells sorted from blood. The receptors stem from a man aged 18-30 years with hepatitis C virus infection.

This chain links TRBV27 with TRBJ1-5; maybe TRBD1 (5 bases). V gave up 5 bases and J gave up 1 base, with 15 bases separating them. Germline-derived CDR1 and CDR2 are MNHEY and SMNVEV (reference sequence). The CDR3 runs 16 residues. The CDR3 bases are TGTGCCAGCAGTCCTCTCAGGGAAGGAAGCAATCAGCCCCAGCATTTT. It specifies CASSPLREGSNQPQHF.

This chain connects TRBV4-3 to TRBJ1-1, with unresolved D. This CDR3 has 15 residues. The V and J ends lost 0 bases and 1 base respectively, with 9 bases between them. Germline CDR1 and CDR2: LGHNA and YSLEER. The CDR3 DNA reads TGCGCCAGCAGCCAAGATAGGAGTGGGAACACTGAAGCTTTCTTT. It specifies CASSQDRSGNTEAFF.

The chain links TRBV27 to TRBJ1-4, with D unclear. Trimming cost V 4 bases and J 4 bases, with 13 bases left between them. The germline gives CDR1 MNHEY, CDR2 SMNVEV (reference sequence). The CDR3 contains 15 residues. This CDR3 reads CASSSVPGDNEKLFF. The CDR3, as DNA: TGTGCCAGCAGTTCCGTCCCCGGAGATAATGAAAAACTGTTTTTT.

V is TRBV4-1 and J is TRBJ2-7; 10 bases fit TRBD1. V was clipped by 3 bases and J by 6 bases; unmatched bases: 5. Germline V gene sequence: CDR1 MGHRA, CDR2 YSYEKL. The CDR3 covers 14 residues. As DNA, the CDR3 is TGCGCCAGCAGCCATCCGGGACAGGGGTTCGAGCAGTACTTC. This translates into CASSHPGQGFEQYF.

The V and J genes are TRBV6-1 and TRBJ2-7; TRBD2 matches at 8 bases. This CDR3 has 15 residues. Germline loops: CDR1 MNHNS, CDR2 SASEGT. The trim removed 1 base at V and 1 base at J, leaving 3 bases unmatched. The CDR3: CASSEVSGDSYEQYV. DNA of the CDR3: TGTGCCAGCAGTGAAGTTAGCGGGGATTCCTACGAGCAGTACGTC.

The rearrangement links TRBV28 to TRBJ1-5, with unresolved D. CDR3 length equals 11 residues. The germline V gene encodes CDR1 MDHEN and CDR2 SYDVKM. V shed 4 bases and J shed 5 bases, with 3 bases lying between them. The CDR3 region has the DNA TGTGCCAGCAGTTCGTATCAGCCCCAGCATTTT. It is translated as CASSSYQPQHF.

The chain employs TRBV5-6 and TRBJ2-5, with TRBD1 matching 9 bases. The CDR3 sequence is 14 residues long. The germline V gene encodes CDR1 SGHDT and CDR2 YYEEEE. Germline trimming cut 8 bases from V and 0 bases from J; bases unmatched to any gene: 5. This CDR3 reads CASTGGAYQETQYF. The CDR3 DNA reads TGTGCCAGTACAGGGGGCGCGTACCAAGAGACCCAGTACTTC.

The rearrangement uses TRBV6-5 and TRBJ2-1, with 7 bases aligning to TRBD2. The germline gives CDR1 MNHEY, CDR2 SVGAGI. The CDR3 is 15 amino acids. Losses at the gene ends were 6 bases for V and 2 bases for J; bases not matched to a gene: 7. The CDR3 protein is CASSAGLVPYNEQFF. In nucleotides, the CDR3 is TGTGCCAGCAGCGCCGGACTAGTGCCCTACAATGAGCAGTTCTTC.

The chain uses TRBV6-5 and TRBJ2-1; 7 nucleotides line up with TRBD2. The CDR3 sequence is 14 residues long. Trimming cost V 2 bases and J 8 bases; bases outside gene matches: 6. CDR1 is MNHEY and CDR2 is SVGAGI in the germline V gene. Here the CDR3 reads CASSYRDYKHEQFF. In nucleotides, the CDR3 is TGTGCCAGCAGTTACCGGGACTACAAACATGAGCAGTTCTTC.

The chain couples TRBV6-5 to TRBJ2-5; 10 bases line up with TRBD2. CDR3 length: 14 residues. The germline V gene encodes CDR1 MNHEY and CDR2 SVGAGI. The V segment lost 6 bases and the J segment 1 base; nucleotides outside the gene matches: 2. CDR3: CASSRTSGQETQYF. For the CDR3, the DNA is TGTGCCAGCAGCAGGACTAGCGGCCAAGAGACCCAGTACTTC.

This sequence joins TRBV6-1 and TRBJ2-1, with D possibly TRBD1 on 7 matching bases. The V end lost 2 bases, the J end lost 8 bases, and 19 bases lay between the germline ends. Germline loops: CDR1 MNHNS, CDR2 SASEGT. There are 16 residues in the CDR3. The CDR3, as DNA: TGTGCCAGCAGTGAAAGACGGGGGACAGCCGGCGATGAGCAGTTCTTC. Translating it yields CASSERRGTAGDEQFF.

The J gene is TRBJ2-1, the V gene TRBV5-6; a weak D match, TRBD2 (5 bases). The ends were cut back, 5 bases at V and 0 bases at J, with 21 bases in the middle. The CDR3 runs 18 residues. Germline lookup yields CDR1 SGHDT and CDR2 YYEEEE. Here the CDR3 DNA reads TGTGCCAGCAGTCCTTGGTCAGCGGCTATTAGCTCCTACAATGAGCAGTTCTTC. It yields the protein CASSPWSAAISSYNEQFF.

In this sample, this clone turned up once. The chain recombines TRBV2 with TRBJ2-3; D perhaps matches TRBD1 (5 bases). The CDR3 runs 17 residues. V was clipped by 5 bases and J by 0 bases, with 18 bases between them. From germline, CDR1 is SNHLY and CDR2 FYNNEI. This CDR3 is CASSKHLGQDSTDTQYF. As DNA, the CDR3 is TGTGCCAGCAGTAAGCATTTGGGGCAGGATAGCACAGATACGCAGTATTTT.

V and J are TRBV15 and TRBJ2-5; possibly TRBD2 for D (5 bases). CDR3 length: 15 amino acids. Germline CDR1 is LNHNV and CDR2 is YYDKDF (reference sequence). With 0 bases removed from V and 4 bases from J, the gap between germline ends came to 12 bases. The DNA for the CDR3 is TGTGCCACCAGCAGAGATCTTGGACTTCCAGAGACCCAGTACTTC. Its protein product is CATSRDLGLPETQYF.

In DNA, the CDR3 is TGTGCCAGCAGTTACATGGGACAGGGTTATGAGCAGTACTTC. This translates into CASSYMGQGYEQYF. The V gene is TRBV6-5, the J gene TRBJ2-5, with TRBD1 identical over 9 bases. In germline, CDR1 is MNHEY, CDR2 SVGAGI. V was clipped by 2 bases and J by 11 bases; unmatched bases: 9. The CDR3 is made up of 14 amino acids.

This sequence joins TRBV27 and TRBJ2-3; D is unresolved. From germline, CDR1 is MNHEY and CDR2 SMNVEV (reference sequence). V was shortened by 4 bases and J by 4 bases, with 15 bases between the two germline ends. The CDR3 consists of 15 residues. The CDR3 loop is CASSSRVLTADTQYF. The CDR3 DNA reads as TGTGCCAGCAGTTCCCGGGTCCTCACGGCAGATACGCAGTATTTT.

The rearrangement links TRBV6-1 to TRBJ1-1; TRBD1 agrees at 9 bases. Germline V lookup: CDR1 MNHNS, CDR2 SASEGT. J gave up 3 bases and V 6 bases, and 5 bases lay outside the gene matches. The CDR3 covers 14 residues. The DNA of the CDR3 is TGTGCCAGCAGGGATGGGACAGGGTACACTGAAGCTTTCTTT. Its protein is CASRDGTGYTEAFF.

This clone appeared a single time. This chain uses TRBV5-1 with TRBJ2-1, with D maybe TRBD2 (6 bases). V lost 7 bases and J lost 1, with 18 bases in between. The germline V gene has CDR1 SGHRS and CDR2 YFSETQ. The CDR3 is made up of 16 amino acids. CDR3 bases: TGCGCCAGCGCAACCTGGGCTAGCGATTCCTACAATGAGCAGTTCTTC. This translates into CASATWASDSYNEQFF.

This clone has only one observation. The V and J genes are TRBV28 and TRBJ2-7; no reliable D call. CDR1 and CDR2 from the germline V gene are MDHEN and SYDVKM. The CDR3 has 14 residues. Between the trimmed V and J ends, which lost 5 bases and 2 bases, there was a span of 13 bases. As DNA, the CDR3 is TGTGCCAGCAGTCCTTTATCCGCGCCCTACGAGCAGTACTTC. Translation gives CASSPLSAPYEQYF.

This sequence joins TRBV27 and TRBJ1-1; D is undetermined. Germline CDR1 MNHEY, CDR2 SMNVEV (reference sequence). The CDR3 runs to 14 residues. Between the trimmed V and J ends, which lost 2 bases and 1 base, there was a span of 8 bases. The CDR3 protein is CASSLGLENTEAFF. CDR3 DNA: TGTGCCAGCAGTTTAGGTCTAGAGAACACTGAAGCTTTCTTT.